This is a list of T cell receptor beta chains from one sample in a study of T cell responses to AZD1222 COVID-19 vaccine. Profiled with immunoSEQ multiplex PCR; TCRdb holds only in-frame clones, not every one. The sample shows about 150,000 clones, over 90% of them seen only once. Specimen: peripheral blood, collected 28 days after the second AZD1222 dose. The receptors were sampled from an adult who received the AZD1222 COVID-19 vaccine. The CDR3 runs from the conserved cysteine through the conserved F or W. The D gene is left open where the match is weak. Size values are once, few and many counts, or a class for expanded clones, and some rows have none.

J,size,D,V,CDR3,DNA
TRBJ1-2,NA,NA,TRBV30,CAWNMVPGYGYTF,TGTGCCTGGAATATGGTTCCTGGATATGGCTACACCTTC
TRBJ2-7,NA,NA,TRBV6-2/TRBV6-3,CASSHVYEQYF,TGTGCCAGCAGTCACGTCTACGAGCAGTACTTC
TRBJ2-1,NA,NA,TRBV7-3,CASSPGPNNEQFF,TGTGCCAGCAGCCCCGGACCCAACAATGAGCAGTTCTTC
TRBJ2-7,NA,NA,TRBV6-5,CASSRYEQYF,TGTGCCAGCAGCCGATACGAGCAGTACTTC
TRBJ2-5,NA,NA,TRBV6-1,CASSERRAGTQYF,TGTGCCAGCAGTGAACGAAGGGCGGGGACCCAGTACTTC
TRBJ2-3,NA,TRBD1,TRBV5-1,CASSLAGTGSFADTQYF,TGCGCCAGCAGCTTGGCGGGGACAGGGTCTTTCGCAGATACGCAGTATTTT
TRBJ2-7,NA,NA,TRBV2,CASVGYEQYF,TGTGCCAGCGTGGGCTACGAGCAGTACTTC
TRBJ1-3,NA,NA,TRBV4-1,CASSQVTVGNTIYF,TGCGCCAGCAGCCAAGTTACAGTTGGAAACACCATATATTTT
TRBJ1-6,NA,TRBD1,TRBV19,CASSITPGTGFNSPLHF,TGTGCCAGTAGCATAACCCCTGGGACAGGGTTTAATTCACCCCTCCACTTT
TRBJ2-7,NA,NA,TRBV13,CASSLDGTYEQYF,TGTGCCAGCAGCTTGGACGGCACCTACGAGCAGTACTTC
TRBJ2-1,once,TRBD2,TRBV28,CASRPGLAGIGHEQFF,TGTGCCAGCAGGCCGGGACTAGCGGGTATCGGGCATGAGCAGTTCTTC
TRBJ1-2,NA,TRBD1,TRBV10-3,CAISGTGDAYGYTF,TGTGCCATCAGTGGGACAGGGGATGCCTATGGCTACACCTTC
TRBJ2-1,NA,TRBD1,TRBV5-1,CASSSRGSSYNEQFF,TGCGCCAGCAGCTCCAGGGGGAGCTCCTACAATGAGCAGTTCTTC
TRBJ2-1,NA,TRBD2,TRBV11-3,CASSPRTSGDNYNEQFF,TGTGCCAGCAGCCCTAGGACTAGCGGAGACAACTACAATGAGCAGTTCTTC
TRBJ2-5,NA,TRBD2,TRBV5-1,CASSFGAGGPRETQYF,TGCGCCAGCAGCTTTGGAGCGGGGGGGCCTCGGGAGACCCAGTACTTC
TRBJ1-1,once,NA,TRBV12-3/TRBV12-4,CASTPRTEAFF,TGTGCCAGCACCCCGAGGACTGAAGCTTTCTTT
TRBJ1-2,NA,NA,TRBV25-1,CASSEWRGTHGYTF,TGTGCCAGCAGTGAATGGAGAGGAACTCATGGCTACACCTTC
TRBJ2-5,NA,NA,TRBV25-1,CASSITMQETQYF,TGTGCCAGCAGTATAACGATGCAAGAGACCCAGTACTTC